This T cell receptor beta chain was found in a study of cytomegalovirus exposure and HLA in healthy donors. Study results and caveats: Researchers had no immune exposure information except CMV serostatus available. Across donors, presence/absence analyses took sequencing depth to be roughly uniform. Previously analyzed data showed that most TCR beta V segments were productive at a frequency of about 87% or about 30%.

PCR involved 60 Vbeta and 13 Jbeta primers. The protocol was immunoSEQ multiplex PCR, while the TCRdb copy is restricted to in-frame clones and leaves out a portion. Among 60,000 or so clones listed, approximately 71% were seen once. The CDR3 covers 13 residues. Germline V gene lookup returns CDR1 SQVTM and CDR2 ANQGSEA. Trimming left V 7 bases short and J 5 bases short, with 17 bases between. Worth noting for this clone: Its specificity is not known.

The rearrangement links TRBV29-1 to TRBJ1-1; D perhaps matches TRBD1 (5 bases). This TCR derives from a man in his fifties or sixties in good health and CMV-seropositive. Sequencing was carried out using PBMCs. The CDR3 DNA follows: TGCAGCGGGAGCGGCGGGGGGAGGACTGAAGCTTTCTTT. Translating gives CSGSGGGRTEAFF. The full variable domain, rest sourced from reference TRBV29-1 and TRBJ1-1, is SAVISQKPSRDICQRGTSLTIQCQVDSQVTMMFWYRQQPGQSLTLIATANQGSEATYESGFVIDKFPISRPNLTFSTLTVSNMSPEDSSIYLCSGSGGGRTEAFFGQGTRLTVV.